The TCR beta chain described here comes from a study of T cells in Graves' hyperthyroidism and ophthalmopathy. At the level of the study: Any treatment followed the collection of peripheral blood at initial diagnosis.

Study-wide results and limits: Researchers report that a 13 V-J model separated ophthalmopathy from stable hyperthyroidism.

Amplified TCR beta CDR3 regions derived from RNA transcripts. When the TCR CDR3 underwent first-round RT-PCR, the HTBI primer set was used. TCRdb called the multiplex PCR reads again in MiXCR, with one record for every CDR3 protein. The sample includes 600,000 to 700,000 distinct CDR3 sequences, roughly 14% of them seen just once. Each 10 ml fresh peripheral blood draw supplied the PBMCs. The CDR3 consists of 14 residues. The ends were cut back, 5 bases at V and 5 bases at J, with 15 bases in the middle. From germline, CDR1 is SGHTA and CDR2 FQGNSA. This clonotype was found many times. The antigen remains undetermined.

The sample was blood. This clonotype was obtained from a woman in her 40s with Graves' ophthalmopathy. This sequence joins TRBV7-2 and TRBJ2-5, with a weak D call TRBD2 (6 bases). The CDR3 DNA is TGTGCCAGCAGCCAAGGCTCGGGGGTGGAGACCCAGTACTTC. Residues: CASSQGSGVETQYF.